The sequence of this T cell receptor (beta chain) was determined in a study of blood T cells in healthy people across ages. Germline V lookup: CDR1 MNHNS, CDR2 SASEGT. This CDR3 has 16 amino acids. A few counts support this clonotype. The second PCR ran roughly 6 to 11 cycles with a sample-barcoded 5' primer and J-beta primers. TCRdb redid the calling of the 5' RACE reads with MiXCR, one entry per CDR3 protein. Among some 760,000 distinct CDR3 sequences listed, roughly 25% were seen once. In addition, the sample was reused for a study of T cells of mothers and their children. From that study: All RNA that had been extracted was used for cDNA synthesis at around 1.6 ug per 15 ul.

Sequenced: blood. This receptor was taken from a boy younger than 18 in good health. This chain uses TRBV6-1 with TRBJ2-1; possible D gene TRBD2, 6 bases. TRBJ2-7 matches the DNA end more closely, so the J call is doubtful. The CDR3 DNA follows: TGTGCCAGCAGTGAAGGACGACCGGGACTCCGCTACGAGCAGTACTTC. The encoded protein is CASSEGRPGLRYEQYF.